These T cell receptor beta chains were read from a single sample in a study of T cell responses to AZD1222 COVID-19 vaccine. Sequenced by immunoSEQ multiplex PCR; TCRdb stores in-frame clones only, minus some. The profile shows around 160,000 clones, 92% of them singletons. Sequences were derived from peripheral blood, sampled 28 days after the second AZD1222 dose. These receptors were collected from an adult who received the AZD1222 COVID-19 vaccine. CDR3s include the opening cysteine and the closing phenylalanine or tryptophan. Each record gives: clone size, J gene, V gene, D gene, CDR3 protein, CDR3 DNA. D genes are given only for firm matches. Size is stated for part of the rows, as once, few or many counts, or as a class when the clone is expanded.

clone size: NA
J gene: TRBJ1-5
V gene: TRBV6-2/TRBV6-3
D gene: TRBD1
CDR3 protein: CASSHRGSNQPQHF
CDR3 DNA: TGTGCCAGCAGCCACAGGGGTAGCAATCAGCCCCAGCATTTT

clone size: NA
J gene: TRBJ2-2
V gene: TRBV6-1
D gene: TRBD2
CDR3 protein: CASRGTITGELFF
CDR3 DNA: TGTGCCAGCAGGGGGACTATCACCGGGGAGCTGTTTTTT

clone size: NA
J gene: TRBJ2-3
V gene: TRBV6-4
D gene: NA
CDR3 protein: CASSEGSTQYF
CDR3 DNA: TGTGCCAGCAGCGAGGGGTCTACGCAGTATTTT

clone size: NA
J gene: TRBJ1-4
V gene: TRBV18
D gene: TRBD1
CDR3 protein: CASSPNRGGNEKLFF
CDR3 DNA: TGTGCCAGCTCTCCAAACAGGGGCGGGAATGAAAAACTGTTTTTT

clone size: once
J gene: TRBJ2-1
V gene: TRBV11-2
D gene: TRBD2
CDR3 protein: CASSLQLANNEQFF
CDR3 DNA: TGTGCCAGCAGCTTGCAACTAGCGAACAATGAGCAGTTCTTC

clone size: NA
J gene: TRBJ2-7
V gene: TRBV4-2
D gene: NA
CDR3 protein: CASSRVLGTSYEQYF
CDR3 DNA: TGTGCCAGCAGCCGAGTCCTGGGGACTTCCTACGAGCAGTACTTC

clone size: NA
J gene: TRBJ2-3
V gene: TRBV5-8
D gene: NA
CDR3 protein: CASSLVDTQYF
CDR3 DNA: TGTGCCAGCAGCTTGGTGGATACGCAGTATTTT

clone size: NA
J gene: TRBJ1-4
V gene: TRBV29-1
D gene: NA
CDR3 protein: CSVEEVGREKLFF
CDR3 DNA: TGCAGCGTTGAAGAAGTTGGCCGCGAAAAACTGTTTTTT

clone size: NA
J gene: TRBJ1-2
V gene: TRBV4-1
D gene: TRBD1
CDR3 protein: CASSLQTGDYGYTF
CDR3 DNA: TGCGCCAGCAGCCTCCAGACAGGGGACTATGGCTACACCTTC

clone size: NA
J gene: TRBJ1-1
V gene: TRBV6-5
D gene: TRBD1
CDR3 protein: CATRDRGSTEAFF
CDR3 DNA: TGTGCCACCAGGGACAGGGGGAGCACTGAAGCTTTCTTT

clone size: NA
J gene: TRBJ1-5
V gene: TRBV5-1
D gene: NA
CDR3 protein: CASSRYSNQPQHF
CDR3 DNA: TGCGCCAGCAGCCGATATAGCAATCAGCCCCAGCATTTT

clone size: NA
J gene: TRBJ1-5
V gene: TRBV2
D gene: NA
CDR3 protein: CASSDTYSNQPQHF
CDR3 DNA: TGTGCCAGCAGTGACACCTATAGCAATCAGCCCCAGCATTTT

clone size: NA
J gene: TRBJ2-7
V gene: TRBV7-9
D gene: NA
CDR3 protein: CASSFQVRHEQYF
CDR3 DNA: TGTGCCAGCAGCTTCCAGGTCCGCCACGAGCAGTACTTC

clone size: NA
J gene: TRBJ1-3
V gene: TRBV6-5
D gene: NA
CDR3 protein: CASSFDSSGNTIYF
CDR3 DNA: TGTGCCAGCAGTTTCGACAGCTCTGGAAACACCATATATTTT

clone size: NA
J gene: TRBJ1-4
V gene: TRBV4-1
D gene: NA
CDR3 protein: CASSQTRDILLGANEKLFF
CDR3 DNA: TGCGCCAGCAGCCAGACCAGGGACATTCTTCTAGGGGCTAATGAAAAACTGTTTTTT

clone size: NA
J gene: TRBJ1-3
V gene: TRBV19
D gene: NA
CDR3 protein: CASSINGVRRDSGNTIYF
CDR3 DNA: TGTGCCAGTAGTATTAACGGAGTCCGCAGGGACTCTGGAAACACCATATATTTT

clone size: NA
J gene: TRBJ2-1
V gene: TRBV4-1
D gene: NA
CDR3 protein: CASSHDGASSYNEQFF
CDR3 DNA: TGCGCCAGCAGCCACGACGGGGCGAGCTCCTACAATGAGCAGTTCTTC

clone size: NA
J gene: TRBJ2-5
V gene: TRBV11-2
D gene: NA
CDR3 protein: CASSQWNWLMYF
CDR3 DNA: TGTGCCAGCAGCCAATGGAACTGGTTAATGTACTTC

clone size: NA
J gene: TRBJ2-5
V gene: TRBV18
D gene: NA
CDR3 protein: CASSPRTGKETQYF
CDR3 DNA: TGTGCCAGCTCACCACGTACAGGGAAAGAGACCCAGTACTTC

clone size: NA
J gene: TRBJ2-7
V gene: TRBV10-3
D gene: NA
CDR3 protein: CAISELGAYEQYF
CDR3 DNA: TGTGCCATCAGTGAGTTGGGGGCCTACGAGCAGTACTTC

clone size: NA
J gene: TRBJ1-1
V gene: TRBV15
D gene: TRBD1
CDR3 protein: CATSRTGVDSWDTEAFF
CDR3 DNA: TGTGCCACCAGCAGGACAGGGGTGGACTCGTGGGACACTGAAGCTTTCTTT

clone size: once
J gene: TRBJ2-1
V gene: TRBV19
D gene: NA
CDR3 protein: CASSIEVGEQFF
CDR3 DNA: TGTGCCAGTAGTATAGAAGTTGGTGAGCAGTTCTTC

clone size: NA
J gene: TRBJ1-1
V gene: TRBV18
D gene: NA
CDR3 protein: CASSPDRTGEAFF
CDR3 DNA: TGTGCCAGCTCACCGGACCGAACAGGTGAAGCTTTCTTT

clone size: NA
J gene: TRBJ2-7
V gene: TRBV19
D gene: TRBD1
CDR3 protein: CASSRPGQEREQYF
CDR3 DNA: TGTGCCAGTAGTCGCCCGGGACAGGAGCGCGAGCAGTACTTC

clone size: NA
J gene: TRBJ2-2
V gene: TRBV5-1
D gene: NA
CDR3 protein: CASSLGWGDDTGELFF
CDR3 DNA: TGCGCCAGCAGCTTAGGCTGGGGAGACGACACCGGGGAGCTGTTTTTT